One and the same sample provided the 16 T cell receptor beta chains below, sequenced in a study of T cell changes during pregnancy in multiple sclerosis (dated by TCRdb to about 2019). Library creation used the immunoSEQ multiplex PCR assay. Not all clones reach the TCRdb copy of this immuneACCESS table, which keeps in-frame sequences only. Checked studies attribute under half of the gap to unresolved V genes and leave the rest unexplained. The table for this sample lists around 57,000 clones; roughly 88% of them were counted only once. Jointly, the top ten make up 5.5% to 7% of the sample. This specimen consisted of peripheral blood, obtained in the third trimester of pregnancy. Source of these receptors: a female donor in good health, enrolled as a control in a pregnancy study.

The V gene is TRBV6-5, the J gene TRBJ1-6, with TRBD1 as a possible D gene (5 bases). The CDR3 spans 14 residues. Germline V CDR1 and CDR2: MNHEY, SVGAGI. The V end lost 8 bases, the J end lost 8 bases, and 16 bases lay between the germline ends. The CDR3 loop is CASAGGAEYSPLHF. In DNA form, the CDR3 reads TGTGCCAGCGCAGGAGGGGCAGAATATTCACCCCTCCACTTT.

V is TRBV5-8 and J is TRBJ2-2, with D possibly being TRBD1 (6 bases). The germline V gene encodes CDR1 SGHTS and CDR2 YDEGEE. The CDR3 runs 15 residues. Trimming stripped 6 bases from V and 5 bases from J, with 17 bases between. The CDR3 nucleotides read TGTGCCAGCACCGGAACAGGGACCCGAACCGGGGAGCTGTTTTTT. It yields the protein CASTGTGTRTGELFF.

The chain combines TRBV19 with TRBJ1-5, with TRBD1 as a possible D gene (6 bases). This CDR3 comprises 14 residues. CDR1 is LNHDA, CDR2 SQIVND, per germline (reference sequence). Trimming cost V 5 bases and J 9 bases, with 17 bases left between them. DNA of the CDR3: TGTGCCAGTAGTCCCGGACAGTTCAAGATGCCCCAGCATTTT. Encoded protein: CASSPGQFKMPQHF.

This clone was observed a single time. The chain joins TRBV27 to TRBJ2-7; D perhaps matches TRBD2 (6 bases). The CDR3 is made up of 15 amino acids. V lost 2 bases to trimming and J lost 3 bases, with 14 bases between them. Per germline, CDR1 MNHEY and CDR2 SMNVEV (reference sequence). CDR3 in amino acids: CASSLAGSSLYEQYF. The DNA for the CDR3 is TGTGCCAGCAGTTTAGCGGGGTCGTCACTCTACGAGCAGTACTTC.

CDR3 residues: CASSFADGTGYYEQYF. The CDR3 region has the DNA TGCGCCAGCAGCTTCGCGGACGGGACAGGGTACTACGAGCAGTACTTC. This rearrangement joins TRBV5-1 to TRBJ2-7, with 9 bases fitting TRBD1. The CDR3 is 16 residues long. The germline gives CDR1 SGHRS, CDR2 YFSETQ. V lost 2 bases to trimming and J lost 3 bases; unmatched junction nucleotides: 9.

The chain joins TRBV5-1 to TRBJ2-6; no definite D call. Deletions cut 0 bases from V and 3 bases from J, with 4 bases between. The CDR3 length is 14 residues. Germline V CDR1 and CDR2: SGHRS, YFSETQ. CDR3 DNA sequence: TGCGCCAGCAGCTTGGCGGTTGGGGCCAACGTCCTGACTTTC. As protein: CASSLAVGANVLTF. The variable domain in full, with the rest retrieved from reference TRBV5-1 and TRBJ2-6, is KAGVTQTPRYLIKTRGQQVTLSCSPISGHRSVSWYQQTPGQGLQFLFEYFSETQRNKGNFPGRFSGRQFSNSRSEMNVSTLELGDSALYLCASSLAVGANVLTFGAGSRLTVL.

The CDR3 is CASSGPEGAAFF. The DNA of the CDR3 is TGTGCCAGCAGCGGCCCCGAGGGGGCGGCTTTCTTT. The chain is built from TRBV6-1 and TRBJ1-1, with TRBD1 identical over 7 bases. Germline lookup yields CDR1 MNHNS and CDR2 SASEGT. V was clipped by 6 bases and J by 11 bases; unmatched bases: 9. This CDR3 spans 12 amino acids.

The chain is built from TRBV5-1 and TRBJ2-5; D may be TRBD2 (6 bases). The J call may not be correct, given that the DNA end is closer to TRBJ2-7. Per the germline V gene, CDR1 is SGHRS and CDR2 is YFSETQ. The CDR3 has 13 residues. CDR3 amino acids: CASSPGTFYEQYF. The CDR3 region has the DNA TGCGCCAGCAGCCCCGGGACTTTCTACGAGCAGTACTTC.

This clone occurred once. CDR3 amino acids: CASSSLLTGDEAFF. CDR3 sequence (DNA): TGTGCCAGCAGTTCCCTTTTGACAGGGGATGAAGCTTTCTTT. This chain connects TRBV6-5 to TRBJ1-1, with 8 nucleotides matching TRBD1. The CDR3 spans 14 residues. V was clipped by 4 bases and J by 7 bases; unmatched bases: 8. Germline V gene data show CDR1 as MNHEY and CDR2 as SVGAGI.

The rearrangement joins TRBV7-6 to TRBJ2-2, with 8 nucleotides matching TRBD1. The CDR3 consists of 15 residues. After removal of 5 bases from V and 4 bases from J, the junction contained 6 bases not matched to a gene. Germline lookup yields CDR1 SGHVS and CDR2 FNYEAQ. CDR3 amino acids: CASSQTGEITGELFF. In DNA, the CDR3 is TGTGCCAGCAGCCAGACAGGGGAAATCACCGGGGAGCTGTTTTTT.

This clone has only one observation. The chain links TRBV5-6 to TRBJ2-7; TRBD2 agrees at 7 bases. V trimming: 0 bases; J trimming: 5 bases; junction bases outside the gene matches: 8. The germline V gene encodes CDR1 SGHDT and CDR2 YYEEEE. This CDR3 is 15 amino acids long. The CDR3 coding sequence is TGTGCCAGCAGCTTGGGTCGGACTAGTGTCCACGAGCAGTACTTC. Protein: CASSLGRTSVHEQYF.

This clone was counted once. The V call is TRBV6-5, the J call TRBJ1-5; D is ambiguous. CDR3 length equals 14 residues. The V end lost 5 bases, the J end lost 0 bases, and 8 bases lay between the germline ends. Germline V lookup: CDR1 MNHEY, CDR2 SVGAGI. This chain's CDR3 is CASSPESSNQPQHF. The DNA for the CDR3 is TGTGCCAGCAGTCCCGAGAGTAGCAATCAGCCCCAGCATTTT.

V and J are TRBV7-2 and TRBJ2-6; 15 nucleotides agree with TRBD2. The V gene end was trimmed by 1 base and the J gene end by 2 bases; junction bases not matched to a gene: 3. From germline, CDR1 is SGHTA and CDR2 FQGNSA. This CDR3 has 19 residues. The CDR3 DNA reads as TGTGCCAGCAGCTTAGGGACTAGCGGGGGGGGACCTGGGGCCAACGTCCTGACTTTC. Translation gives CASSLGTSGGGPGANVLTF. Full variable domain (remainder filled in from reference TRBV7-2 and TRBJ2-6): GAGVSQSPSNKVTEKGKDVELRCDPISGHTALYWYRQSLGQGLEFLIYFQGNSAPDKSGLPSDRFSAERTGGSVSTLTIQRTQQEDSAVYLCASSLGTSGGGPGANVLTFGAGSRLTVL.

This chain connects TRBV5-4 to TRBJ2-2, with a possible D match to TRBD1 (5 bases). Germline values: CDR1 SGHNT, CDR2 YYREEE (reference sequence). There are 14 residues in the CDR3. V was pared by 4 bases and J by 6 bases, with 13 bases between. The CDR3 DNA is TGTGCCAGCAGCAAAGGGCCACAGGCCGGGGAGCTGTTTTTT. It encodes CASSKGPQAGELFF.

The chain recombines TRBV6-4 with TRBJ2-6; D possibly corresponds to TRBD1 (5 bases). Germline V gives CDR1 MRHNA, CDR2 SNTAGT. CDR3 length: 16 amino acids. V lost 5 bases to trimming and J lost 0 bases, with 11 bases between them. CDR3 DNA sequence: TGTGCCAGCAGTCCCCAGGGAAACTCTGGGGCCAACGTCCTGACTTTC. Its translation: CASSPQGNSGANVLTF.

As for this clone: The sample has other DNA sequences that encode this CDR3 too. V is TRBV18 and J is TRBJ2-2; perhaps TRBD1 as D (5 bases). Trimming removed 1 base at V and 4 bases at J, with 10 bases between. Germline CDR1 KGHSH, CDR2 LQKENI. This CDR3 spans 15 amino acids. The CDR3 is CASSPLQGVTGELFF. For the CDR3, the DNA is TGTGCCAGCTCACCACTTCAGGGCGTCACCGGGGAGCTGTTTTTT.